This TCR beta chain was captured by sequencing in a study of cytomegalovirus exposure and HLA in healthy donors. Study-wide background: Earlier, 150 million to 200 million T cells were analyzed, and 117 million unique TCR beta sequences were found among them. Study-wide results and limits: Most TCR sequences were rare, but some public TCRs occurred in many donors.

Notes on this clone: Its antigen is not known.

There are 14 residues in the CDR3. The germline V gene has CDR1 SGHTA and CDR2 FQGTGA. The trim removed 5 bases at V and 6 bases at J, leaving 1 base unmatched. 60 Vbeta and 13 Jbeta primers were used in PCR. The data were produced by immunoSEQ multiplex PCR, yet TCRdb's version contains in-frame clones alone and is incomplete. The top ten hold roughly 0.9% of the sample, which has some 140,000 clones, 77% seen once. The sequenced sample consisted of PBMCs. V usage is TRBV7-3 and J usage is TRBJ2-1, with TRBD2 matching 13 bases. This receptor was obtained from a woman aged 55-69 years in good health and CMV-seronegative. This CDR3 is CASSRTSGGNEQFF. The CDR3 DNA reads TGTGCCAGCAGCAGGACTAGCGGGGGCAATGAGCAGTTCTTC.